This TCR beta chain was identified during a study of graft-versus-host responses after intestinal transplantation. Libraries were prepared by immunoSEQ multiplex PCR; TCRdb keeps only in-frame clonotypes and omits some of them. The sample records tens of thousands of clones, more than 85% being singletons. CDR1 is MNHEY, CDR2 SVGAGI, per germline. CDR3 length: 15 amino acids. This clone is a singleton in its sample. Its target is not known. A read error may account for a junction end that differs from germline. The sample carries other DNA sequences with the same CDR3. The gene calls are TRBV6-5 and TRBJ2-2; 7 nucleotides line up with TRBD2. Sequences were derived from unstimulated CD8+ T cells sorted from spleen or lymph node cells, sampled before transplant. The receptor's source is a human donor who was the organ donor for an intestinal transplant. DNA for the CDR3: TGCGCCAGCAGTTACTTATCCGGGGGGACCGGGGAGCTGTTTTTT. Its protein product is CASSYLSGGTGELFF.